The next 21 T cell receptor beta chains were all read from a single sample in a study of cytomegalovirus exposure and HLA in healthy donors. The protocol was immunoSEQ multiplex PCR, while the TCRdb copy is restricted to in-frame clones and leaves out a portion. This table holds 85,000 to 90,000 clones, around 96% found once. Input material: PBMCs. Receptor source: a young man in good health and CMV-seronegative.

Here the CDR3 DNA reads TGTGCCAGCAGTGTGGCCAGGGTGAACACTGAAGCTTTCTTT. It specifies CASSVARVNTEAFF. The chain recombines TRBV2 with TRBJ1-1; D perhaps matches TRBD1 (5 bases). This CDR3 region has 14 residues. Germline values: CDR1 SNHLY, CDR2 FYNNEI. Trimming took 4 bases from V and 0 from J, leaving 9 bases between them.

This chain uses TRBV6-5 with TRBJ2-1; TRBD1 matches 7 bases. Germline CDR1 reads MNHEY; CDR2 reads SVGAGI. The CDR3 has 14 residues. Losses at the gene ends were 0 bases for V and 6 bases for J; bases not matched to a gene: 2. Here the CDR3 DNA reads TGTGCCAGCAGTTACTCTCCAGGGGGCAATGAGCAGTTCTTC. It encodes CASSYSPGGNEQFF.

The chain uses TRBV7-2 and TRBJ2-7; a possible D gene is TRBD2 (5 bases). V was shortened by 4 bases and J by 0 bases, with 13 bases between the two germline ends. The CDR3 is made up of 15 amino acids. Germline V gene lookup returns CDR1 SGHTA and CDR2 FQGNSA. CDR3 coding DNA: TGTGCCAGCAGCTACGCAGGACTCAGCTCCTACGAGCAGTACTTC. Residues: CASSYAGLSSYEQYF.

The chain carries TRBV5-4 and TRBJ2-1, with 11 bases matching TRBD2. Germline V CDR1 and CDR2: SGHNT, YYREEE (reference sequence). The ends lost 1 base at V and 6 bases at J; junction bases unmatched: 0. The CDR3 is 14 residues long. CDR3 sequence (DNA): TGTGCCAGCAGCTTGACTAGCGGGAGCAATGAGCAGTTCTTC. Translation gives CASSLTSGSNEQFF.

This chain uses TRBV7-8 with TRBJ2-1; 10 positions match TRBD1. Trimming at V came to 5 bases and at J to 6 bases, leaving 19 bases not matched to a gene. Germline V gene data show CDR1 as SGHVS and CDR2 as FQNEAQ. This CDR3 is built from 19 residues. The CDR3 sequence is CASSEPSRRQGAPLNEQFF. CDR3 sequence (DNA): TGTGCCAGCAGCGAACCATCACGACGACAGGGGGCGCCCCTCAATGAGCAGTTCTTC.

The rearrangement uses TRBV6-4 and TRBJ1-5; 9 bases match TRBD1. The junction had 3 bases not matched to a gene; V was cut back by 4 bases and J by 2 bases. The CDR3 sequence is 15 residues long. Germline V gene sequence: CDR1 MRHNA, CDR2 SNTAGT. The CDR3 here is CASSGDREGNQPQHF. The CDR3 nucleotides read TGTGCCAGCAGTGGGGACAGGGAGGGCAATCAGCCCCAGCATTTT.

The chain couples TRBV5-6 to TRBJ1-4; D unclear. V was cut by 3 bases and J by 7 bases, with 13 bases left in between. Germline CDR1 is SGHDT and CDR2 is YYEEEE. The CDR3 length is 14 residues. The CDR3 DNA is TGTGCCAGCAGCTGGAGGCGGGTGGGTGAAAAACTGTTTTTT. It is translated as CASSWRRVGEKLFF.

V and J are TRBV6-6 and TRBJ1-2; the D gene is possibly TRBD1 (5 bases). Looked up from germline, CDR1 is MNHNY and CDR2 is SVGAGI (reference sequence). CDR3 length: 15 residues. V lost 2 bases and J 0 bases, leaving 10 bases between the germline ends. CDR3 amino acids: CASSYVGGANYGYTF. CDR3 in DNA: TGTGCCAGCAGTTACGTCGGGGGGGCTAACTATGGCTACACCTTC.

The chain joins TRBV7-8 to TRBJ1-2, with D possibly matching TRBD1 (6 bases). The V end was cut by 1 base, the J end by 1 base, with 22 bases between. The germline gives CDR1 SGHVS, CDR2 FQNEAQ. The CDR3 loop spans 19 amino acids. DNA for the CDR3: TGTGCCAGCAGCTTAGATAGGGGTTTCGGGACAAGAAATAACTATGGCTACACCTTC. Translating it yields CASSLDRGFGTRNNYGYTF. The full variable domain, rest sourced from reference TRBV7-8 and TRBJ1-2, is GAGVSQSPRYKVAKRGQDVALRCDPISGHVSLFWYQQALGQGPEFLTYFQNEAQLDKSGLPSDRFFAERPEGSVSTLKIQRTQQEDSAVYLCASSLDRGFGTRNNYGYTFGSGTRLTVV.

This chain joins TRBV7-9 and TRBJ2-5, with 7 bases fitting TRBD1. The J segment lost 5 bases and the V segment lost 0 bases, leaving 3 bases of the junction unmatched. CDR3 size: 14 residues. Germline V lookup: CDR1 SEHNR, CDR2 FQNEAQ (reference sequence). CDR3 sequence reads: CASSLAGGWETQYF. The CDR3 DNA follows: TGTGCCAGCAGCTTAGCAGGGGGCTGGGAGACCCAGTACTTC.

This chain joins TRBV5-1 and TRBJ1-3; possibly TRBD1 for D (6 bases). This CDR3 has 16 residues. From germline, CDR1 is SGHRS and CDR2 YFSETQ. Trimming pared 0 bases from V and 3 bases from J, leaving 13 bases between. The CDR3 here is CASSLASGGGGNTIYF. The CDR3 DNA reads as TGCGCCAGCAGCTTGGCTTCGGGGGGCGGTGGAAACACCATATATTTT.

V gene TRBV27 combines with J gene TRBJ2-5; 7 bases fit TRBD1. The CDR3 covers 16 residues. Trimming removed 6 bases from V and 1 base from J; junction bases left unmatched: 11. Looked up from germline, CDR1 is MNHEY and CDR2 is SMNVEV (reference sequence). The CDR3 loop reads CASRGRQGVPQETQYF. CDR3 nucleotides: TGTGCCAGCAGGGGAAGACAGGGAGTCCCCCAAGAGACCCAGTACTTC.

V gene TRBV5-5 combines with J gene TRBJ1-2; TRBD1 is a possible D gene (6 bases). This CDR3 is 13 amino acids long. Germline CDR1 SGHKS, CDR2 YYEKEE (reference sequence). V lost 1 base and J 6 bases, leaving 10 bases between the germline ends. CDR3 nucleotide sequence: TGTGCCAGCAGCTTGACAGGGACGGATGGCTACACCTTC. Translation: CASSLTGTDGYTF. Filled out from reference TRBV5-5 and TRBJ1-2, the complete variable domain reads DAGVTQSPTHLIKTRGQQVTLRCSPISGHKSVSWYQQVLGQGPQFIFQYYEKEERGRGNFPDRFSARQFPNYSSELNVNALLLGDSALYLCASSLTGTDGYTFGSGTRLTVV.

This sequence joins TRBV11-2 and TRBJ2-3, with 8 positions matching TRBD2. Germline V gene data show CDR1 as SGHAT and CDR2 as FQNNGV. CDR3 length equals 16 residues. With 3 bases clipped from V and 2 bases from J, the junction kept 7 bases outside the gene matches. CDR3 coding DNA: TGTGCCAGCAGCTTGGGTAGCGGGACGGTCACAGATACGCAGTATTTT. Translated, it gives CASSLGSGTVTDTQYF.

V gene TRBV27 combines with J gene TRBJ1-1, with TRBD1 matching 8 bases. The CDR3 runs to 16 residues. CDR1 and CDR2 (germline): MNHEY, SMNVEV (reference sequence). With V trimmed by 10 bases and J by 7 bases, 20 bases remained unmatched. CDR3 DNA sequence: TGTGCCACCCGGCGGGGTCAGGGGGCTGGCACCTTTGAAGCTTTCTTT. Translating gives CATRRGQGAGTFEAFF.

The chain recombines TRBV27 with TRBJ2-5; the D gene is possibly TRBD2 (6 bases). V was shortened by 1 base and J by 2 bases, with 11 bases between the two germline ends. Germline-derived CDR1 and CDR2 are MNHEY and SMNVEV (reference sequence). The CDR3 spans 15 residues. The CDR3 nucleotides are TGTGCCAGCAGTTTATTCGGGGGAGAACAAGAGACCCAGTACTTC. Its protein is CASSLFGGEQETQYF.

The chain recombines TRBV7-9 with TRBJ2-3; 9 bases fit TRBD2. The germline gives CDR1 SEHNR, CDR2 FQNEAQ (reference sequence). The trim removed 4 bases at V and 6 bases at J, leaving 14 bases unmatched. There are 17 residues in the CDR3. CDR3 loop: CASSSPLRLAARDTQYF. In nucleotides, the CDR3 is TGTGCCAGCAGCTCCCCCCTTAGACTAGCGGCTCGGGATACGCAGTATTTT.

V and J are TRBV25-1 and TRBJ2-2; TRBD1 agrees at 8 bases. CDR1 and CDR2 from the germline V gene are MGHDK and SYGVNS. The V gene end was trimmed by 8 bases and the J gene end by 3 bases; junction bases not matched to a gene: 5. CDR3 length equals 14 residues. The CDR3 reads CASARGLDTGELFF. CDR3 DNA sequence: TGTGCCAGCGCCAGGGGGCTGGACACCGGGGAGCTGTTTTTT.

The gene calls are TRBV27 and TRBJ1-4; 9 nucleotides agree with TRBD1. V was clipped by 2 bases and J by 8 bases; unmatched bases: 3. The CDR3 has 14 amino acids. Germline loops: CDR1 MNHEY, CDR2 SMNVEV (reference sequence). Here the CDR3 reads CASSLKQGAEKLFF. The CDR3 DNA reads as TGTGCCAGCAGTTTAAAACAGGGGGCGGAAAAACTGTTTTTT.

The chain employs TRBV2 and TRBJ2-7; the match to TRBD2 covers 10 bases. J gave up 4 bases and V 4 bases, and 4 bases lay outside the gene matches. Germline CDR1 reads SNHLY; CDR2 reads FYNNEI. This CDR3 comprises 14 residues. The CDR3 reads CASSGGLAMYEQYF. The CDR3 DNA is TGTGCCAGCAGTGGGGGACTAGCGATGTACGAGCAGTACTTC.

The chain recombines TRBV10-2 with TRBJ2-2, with D perhaps matching TRBD2 (5 bases). The V gene lost 4 bases and the J gene lost 7 bases, with 16 bases spanning the gap. CDR3 length: 15 residues. Per the germline V gene, CDR1 is WSHSY and CDR2 is SAAADI. This CDR3 is CASSGLTERVGELFF. In DNA form, the CDR3 reads TGCGCCAGCAGTGGACTCACGGAGAGGGTCGGGGAGCTGTTTTTT.